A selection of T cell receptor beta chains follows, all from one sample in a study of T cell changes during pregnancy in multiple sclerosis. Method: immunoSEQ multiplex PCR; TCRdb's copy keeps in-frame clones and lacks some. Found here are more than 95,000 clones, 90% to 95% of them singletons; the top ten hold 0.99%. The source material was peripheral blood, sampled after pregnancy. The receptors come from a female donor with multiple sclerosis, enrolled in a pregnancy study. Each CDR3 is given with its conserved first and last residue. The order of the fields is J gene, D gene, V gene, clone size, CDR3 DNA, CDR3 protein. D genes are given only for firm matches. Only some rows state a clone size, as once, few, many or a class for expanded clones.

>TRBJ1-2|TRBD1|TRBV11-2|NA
TGTGCCAGCAGCCCGCCCTTCGCCTCCTCGACAGGGCGGGGTGGCTACACCTTC
CASSPPFASSTGRGGYTF
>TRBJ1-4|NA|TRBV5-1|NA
TGCGCCAGCAGCCCCGGGACAACCGATGAAAAACTGTTTTTT
CASSPGTTDEKLFF
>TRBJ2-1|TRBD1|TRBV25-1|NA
TGTGCCAGCAGTGAAGGGACAGGGGCCTACAATGAGCAGTTCTTC
CASSEGTGAYNEQFF
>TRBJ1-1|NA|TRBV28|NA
TGTGCCAGCAGACCGGTGTATAAGCCCAACACTGAAGCTTTCTTT
CASRPVYKPNTEAFF
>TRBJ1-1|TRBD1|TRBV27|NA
TGTGCCAGCAGTTCACTCGGGACAGGGGTGAATGAAGCTTTCTTT
CASSSLGTGVNEAFF
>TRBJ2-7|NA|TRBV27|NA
TGTGCCAGCAGTCCCCTGGAGGGGTCCTCCGAGCAGTACTTC
CASSPLEGSSEQYF
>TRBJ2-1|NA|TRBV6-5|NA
TGTGCCAGCAGTTCCTCGGGAGCCCCCTACAATGAGCAGTTCTTC
CASSSSGAPYNEQFF
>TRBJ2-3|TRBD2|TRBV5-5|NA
TGTGCCAGCAGCTTGGTACTAGCGGGTAGCACAGATACGCAGTATTTT
CASSLVLAGSTDTQYF
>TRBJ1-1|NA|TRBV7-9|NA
TGTGCCAGCAGCCCCCCGGGGTCCGGGAACACTGAAGCTTTCTTT
CASSPPGSGNTEAFF
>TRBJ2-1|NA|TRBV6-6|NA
TGTGCCAGCAGACCACCGGGTCCGAACAATGAGCAGTTCTTC
CASRPPGPNNEQFF
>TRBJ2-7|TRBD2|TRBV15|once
TGTGCCACCAGTGTTAGCGGGAGCAACTACGAGCAGTACTTC
CATSVSGSNYEQYF
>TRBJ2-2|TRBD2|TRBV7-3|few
TGTGCCAGCAGCTCCGGACTAGCGGGAGCTCTCGGGGAGCTGTTTTTT
CASSSGLAGALGELFF
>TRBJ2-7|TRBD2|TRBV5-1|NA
TGCGCCAGCAGCTTGAGAGCGGGAGGGTTCTACGAGCAGTACTTC
CASSLRAGGFYEQYF
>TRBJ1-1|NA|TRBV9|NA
TGTGCCAGCAGCGCGACACAGGGTATAGAGAACACTGAAGCTTTCTTT
CASSATQGIENTEAFF
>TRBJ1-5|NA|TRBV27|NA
TGTGCCAGCAGCTTACAAAGCAATCAGCCCCAGCATTTT
CASSLQSNQPQHF
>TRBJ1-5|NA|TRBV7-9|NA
TGTGCCAGCAGCTTCTCGGGGAATCAGCCCCAGCATTTT
CASSFSGNQPQHF
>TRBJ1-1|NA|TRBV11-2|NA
TGTGCCAGCAGCCTTCCCGCAGGGTCCACTACTGAAGCTTTCTTT
CASSLPAGSTTEAFF
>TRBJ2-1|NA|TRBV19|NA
TGTGCCAGTAGTATAGCGGGTACTGGTTACAATGAGCAGTTCTTC
CASSIAGTGYNEQFF
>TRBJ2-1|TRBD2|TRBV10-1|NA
TGCGCCAGCACCCCCGGGACTAGCCGCGCCTACAATGAGCAGTTCTTC
CASTPGTSRAYNEQFF
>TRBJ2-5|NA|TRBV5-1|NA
TGCGCCAGCAGCCCCCCGCTAGCGAACCAGGGCAGAGAGACCCAGTACTTC
CASSPPLANQGRETQYF
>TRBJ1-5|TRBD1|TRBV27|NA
TGTGCCAGCAGGGATACAGGGGGCGGACAGCCCCAGCATTTT
CASRDTGGGQPQHF
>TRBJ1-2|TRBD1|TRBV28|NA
TGTGCCAGCAGCGCCGGGGGACAGGGAATTCCTGGCTACACCTTC
CASSAGGQGIPGYTF
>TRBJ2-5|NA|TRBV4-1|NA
TGCGCCAGCAGCCAAGTTTCCAGCGATCCATACCAAGAGACCCAGTACTTC
CASSQVSSDPYQETQYF
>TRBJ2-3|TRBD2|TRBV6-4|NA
TGTGCCAGCAGTGACGGACGGGGGAGGGGTACGCAGTATTTT
CASSDGRGRGTQYF
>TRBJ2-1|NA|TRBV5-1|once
TGCGCCAGCAGCTTGGAACTAAACAATGAGCAGTTCTTC
CASSLELNNEQFF
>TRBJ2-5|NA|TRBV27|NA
TGTGCCAGCAGCCACGGGACTCCCCAGACCCAGTACTTC
CASSHGTPQTQYF
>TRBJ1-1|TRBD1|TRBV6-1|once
TGTGCCAGCAGCTCAAACAGGGGTAAGGGCACTGAAGCTTTCTTT
CASSSNRGKGTEAFF
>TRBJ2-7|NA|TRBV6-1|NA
TGTGCCAGCAGTGATAGAAGGGGTCGCGACGAGCAGTACTTC
CASSDRRGRDEQYF
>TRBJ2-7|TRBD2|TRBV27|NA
TGTGCCAGCAGTTACCTCGGGGGGGGTAACGAGCAGTACTTC
CASSYLGGGNEQYF
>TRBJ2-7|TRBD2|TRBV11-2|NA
TGTGCCAGCAGCTCCCCGACTAGCGGGGAACGGAGCGAGCAGTACTTC
CASSSPTSGERSEQYF
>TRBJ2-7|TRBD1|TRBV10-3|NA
TGTGCCATCAGTGACCAGGGGGCGGGGGAGCAGTACTTC
CAISDQGAGEQYF
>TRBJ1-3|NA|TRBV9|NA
TGTGCCAGCAGCGTAGGACAGAGTGGAAACACCATATATTTT
CASSVGQSGNTIYF
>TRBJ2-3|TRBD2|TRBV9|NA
TGTGCCAGCAGCGTAACTAGCGGGACATATTCAGATACGCAGTATTTT
CASSVTSGTYSDTQYF
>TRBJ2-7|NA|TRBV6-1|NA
TGTGCCAGCAGTGGGCCCTCCGGACGGGGTCACTCCTACGAGCAGTACTTC
CASSGPSGRGHSYEQYF
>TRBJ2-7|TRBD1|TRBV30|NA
TGTGCCTGGAGTGTGGGGACAGGGAATCACGAGCAGTACTTC
CAWSVGTGNHEQYF
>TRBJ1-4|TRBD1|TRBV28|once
TGTGCCAGCAGTTTTACAGGGGCTAATGAAAAACTGTTTTTT
CASSFTGANEKLFF
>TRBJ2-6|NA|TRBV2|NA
TGTGCCAGCCTAAAATACCGGGACAACTCTGGGGCCAACGTCCTGACTTTC
CASLKYRDNSGANVLTF
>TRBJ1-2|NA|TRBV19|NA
TGTGCCAGTACCGGTGACAGGACTCTTAACTATGGCTACACCTTC
CASTGDRTLNYGYTF
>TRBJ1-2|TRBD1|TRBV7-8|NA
TGTGCCAGCAGCTTAGTGACCCGACAGGGAAGTAACTATGGCTACACCTTC
CASSLVTRQGSNYGYTF
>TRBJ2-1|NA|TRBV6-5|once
TGTGCCCAACCGCAGGGTTCCTACAATGAGCAGTTCTTC
CAQPQGSYNEQFF
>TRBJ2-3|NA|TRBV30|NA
TGTGCCTGGAGATTCGCGGCTAGCACAGATACGCAGTATTTT
CAWRFAASTDTQYF
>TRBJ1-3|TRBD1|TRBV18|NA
TGTGCCAGCTCGTTGAAGGGACAGGGGACAGGAAACACCATATATTTT
CASSLKGQGTGNTIYF
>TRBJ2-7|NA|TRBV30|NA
TGTGCCTGGAGTGTATGGCAGGGAAGCCTTATTTCCTACGAGCAGTACTTC
CAWSVWQGSLISYEQYF
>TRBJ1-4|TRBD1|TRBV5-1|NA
TGCGCCAGCAGCTCGACAGGGCTATTTGCAACTAATGAAAAACTGTTTTTT
CASSSTGLFATNEKLFF
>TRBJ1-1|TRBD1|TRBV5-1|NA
TGCGCCAGCAGCAAGACAGGGGGTATCACTGAAGCTTTCTTT
CASSKTGGITEAFF
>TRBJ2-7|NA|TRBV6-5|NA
TGTGCCAGCAGTTACTCAACCAGGGCCGAGCAGTACTTC
CASSYSTRAEQYF
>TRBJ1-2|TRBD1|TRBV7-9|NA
TGTGCCAGCAGCTCAGGACAGGGCCAGAACTATGGCTACACCTTC
CASSSGQGQNYGYTF
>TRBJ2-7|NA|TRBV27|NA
TGTGCCAGCAGTCCCACGGGGGCCTACGAGCAGTACTTC
CASSPTGAYEQYF
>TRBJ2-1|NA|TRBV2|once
TGTGCCAGCAGTGGGCCGGGAGGGACAGGGTCCTACAATGAGCAGTTCTTC
CASSGPGGTGSYNEQFF
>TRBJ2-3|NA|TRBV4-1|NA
TGCGCCAGCACTGGTGGCGGGGACACAGATACGCAGTATTTT
CASTGGGDTDTQYF
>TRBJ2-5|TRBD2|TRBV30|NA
TGTGCCTGGAGTGTCCCAGACGGGGGGTTCCAAGAGACCCAGTACTTC
CAWSVPDGGFQETQYF
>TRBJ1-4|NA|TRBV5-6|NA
TGTGCCAGCAGCTTGTCACAGGCTGAACTGTTTTTT
CASSLSQAELFF
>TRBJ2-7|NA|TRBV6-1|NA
TGTGCCAGCAGTGAAGGCAGGGACGAGCAGTACTTC
CASSEGRDEQYF
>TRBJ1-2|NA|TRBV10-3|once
TGTGCCATCAGTTTACTAGGGCCTAACTATGGCTACACCTTC
CAISLLGPNYGYTF
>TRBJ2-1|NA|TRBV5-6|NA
TGTGCCAGCAGCTCTTTAGCGAATGAGCAGTTCTTC
CASSSLANEQFF